This TCR beta chain was captured in a study of blood T cell repertoires in COVID-19. Study information: The study drew acute and convalescent COVID-19 samples from the United States, Italy and Spain. Sample material is recorded as cDNA or gDNA derived from T cells, B-cell-depleted T cells, or PBMCs.

Sequencing was performed with immunoSEQ multiplex PCR; in TCRdb, only in-frame clones are kept and a portion is missing. The sample includes over 150,000 clones, approximately 85% of them seen just once. CDR3 length: 13 residues. Germline values: CDR1 SGHTA, CDR2 FQGTGA. V lost 5 bases, J lost 6 bases, and 10 bases lay in between. The chain links TRBV7-3 to TRBJ2-2, with unresolved D. The sample was peripheral blood. The receptor's source is a woman in her sixties or seventies with COVID-19, enrolled during active disease. The CDR3 DNA reads as TGTGCCAGCAGCCCCTCCGTTGCCGGGGAGCTGTTTTTT. This sequence encodes CASSPSVAGELFF.